The subject of this entry is one TCR beta chain. This clonotype was observed at least ten times. Its antigen is not yet known. The junction departs from germline at one end; a sequencing error may be responsible. Reads for this sample came from an Illumina HiSeq 2000. TCR beta chain libraries were generated by multiplex PCR amplification. The amplified TCR beta chain products were analyzed by high-throughput sequencing. TCRdb redid the processing of the public reads, applying fastp at Q25 and MiXCR, and retained in-frame beta chains. Records with the same CDR3 protein are collapsed into one entry carrying the most frequent genes and DNA. The sample profile shows over 130,000 distinct CDR3 sequences; approximately 32% of them were found once. The ten largest clonotypes hold around 2.3% of the sample. These data come from a study of breast tumors, draining lymph nodes, adjacent tissues (TCRdb year 2016). Concerning the study at large: In breast cancer patients, the study compared the TCR beta repertoires of tumor, adjacent nontumor tissue and axillary lymph nodes. In human breast cancer, the study set out to assess how tumor, surrounding tissue and draining lymph node repertoires relate to one another and whether T cells might be exchanged between them.

Study-level results and caveats: Tumor and nontumor tissue repertoires were significantly more similar in luminal-like than in basal-like breast cancer. The data were considered consistent with most tumor T cells being derived from the lymph node and subsequently expanding within tumor tissue. T-cell repertoire diversity in tumors was found to be lower than in lymph nodes but higher than in nontumor tissue, and preferential V and J gene usage was observed. The study presented the conclusion that tumor T cells originate in lymph nodes as consistent with a hypothesis, not as something directly demonstrated.

The axillary draining lymph nodes of breast cancer patients were the source of the lymph node samples. The clonotype was recovered from a female donor with breast cancer. Some clones in this sample may be carry-over from other donors' samples. The sample comprised axillary lymph node tissue.

The DNA reads as follows: TGTGCCAGCAGCCAGGGACGCCGTTCATTGGTCTTT. It encodes CASSQGRRSLVF. The chain was built from TRBV12-3 or TRBV12-4 and TRBJ1-6; a tentative D match to TRBD1 spans 5 bases. Including cysteine and phenylalanine, the CDR3 has 12 amino acids. The entry retains the CDR3 DNA only, 36 bases that are in frame from base 1.